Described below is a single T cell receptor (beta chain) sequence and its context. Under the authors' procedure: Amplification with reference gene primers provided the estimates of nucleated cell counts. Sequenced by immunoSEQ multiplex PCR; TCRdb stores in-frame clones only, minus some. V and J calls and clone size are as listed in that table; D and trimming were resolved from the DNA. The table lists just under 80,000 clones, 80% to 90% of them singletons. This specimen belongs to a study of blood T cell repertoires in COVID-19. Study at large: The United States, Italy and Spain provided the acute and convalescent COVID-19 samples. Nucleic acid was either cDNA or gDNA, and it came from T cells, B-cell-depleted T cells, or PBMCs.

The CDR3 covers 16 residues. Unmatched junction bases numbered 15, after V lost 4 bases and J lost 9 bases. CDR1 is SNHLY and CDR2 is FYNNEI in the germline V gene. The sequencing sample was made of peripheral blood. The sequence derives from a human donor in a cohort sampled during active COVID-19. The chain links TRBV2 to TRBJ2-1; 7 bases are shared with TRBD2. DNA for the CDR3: TGTGCCAGCAGTGTGACTGGGCTAGCGGAGGCAGGTGAGCAGTTCTTC. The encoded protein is CASSVTGLAEAGEQFF.